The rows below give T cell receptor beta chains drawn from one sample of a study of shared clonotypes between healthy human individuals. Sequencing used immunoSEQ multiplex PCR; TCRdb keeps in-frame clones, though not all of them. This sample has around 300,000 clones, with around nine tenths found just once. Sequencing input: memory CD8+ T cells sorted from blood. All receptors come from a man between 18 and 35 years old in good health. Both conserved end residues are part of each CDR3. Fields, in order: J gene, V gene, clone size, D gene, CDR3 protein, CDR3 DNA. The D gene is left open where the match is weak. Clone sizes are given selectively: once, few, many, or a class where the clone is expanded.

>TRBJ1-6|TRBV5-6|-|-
CASSLAAGNSPLHF
TGTGCCAGCAGCTTGGCGGCGGGAAATTCACCCCTCCACTTT
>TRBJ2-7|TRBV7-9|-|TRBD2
CASSSPSGYEQYF
TGTGCCAGCAGCTCGCCTAGCGGCTACGAGCAGTACTTC
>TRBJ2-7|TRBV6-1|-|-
CASSENRGGYEQYF
TGTGCCAGCAGTGAAAACAGGGGGGGTTACGAGCAGTACTTC
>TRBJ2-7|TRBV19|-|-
CASSNQGFFSYEQYF
TGTGCCTCTTCTAACCAGGGTTTTTTCTCCTACGAGCAGTACTTC
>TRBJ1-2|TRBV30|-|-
CACLHRDPYGYTF
TGTGCCTGCCTCCACAGGGACCCCTATGGCTACACCTTC
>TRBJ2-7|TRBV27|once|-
CASSLSPGTHSYEQYF
TGTGCCAGCAGTTTATCCCCCGGGACACACTCCTACGAGCAGTACTTC
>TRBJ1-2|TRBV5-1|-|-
CASSYTGTETLSGYTF
TGCGCCAGCAGCTATACTGGGACGGAGACCTTAAGTGGCTACACCTTC
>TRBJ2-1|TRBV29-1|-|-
CSGIQGTYNEQFF
TGCAGCGGGATCCAGGGCACCTACAATGAGCAGTTCTTC
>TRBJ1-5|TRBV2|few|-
CASSLGRGVNQPQHF
TGTGCCAGCAGTCTTGGCAGGGGCGTTAATCAGCCCCAGCATTTT
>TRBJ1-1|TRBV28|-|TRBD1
CASSLTRGTVDSF
TGTGCCAGCAGTTTAACCCGTGGGACAGTTGATTCCTTT
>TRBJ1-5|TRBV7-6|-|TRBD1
CASSQRQGGPYSNQPQHF
TGTGCCAGCAGCCAACGACAGGGAGGGCCTTATAGCAATCAGCCCCAGCATTTT
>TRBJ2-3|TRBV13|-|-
CASSLVNEAADTQYF
TGTGCCAGCAGCTTAGTTAACGAGGCGGCAGATACGCAGTATTTT
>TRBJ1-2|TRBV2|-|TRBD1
CASPGGAAYGYTF
TGTGCCAGCCCAGGGGGCGCCGCCTATGGCTACACCTTC
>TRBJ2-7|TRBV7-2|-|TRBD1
CASSLLQGAEQYF
TGTGCCAGCAGCTTACTCCAGGGGGCCGAGCAGTACTTC
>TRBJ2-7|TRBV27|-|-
CASSMTDSYEQYF
TGTGCCAGCAGTATGACGGACTCCTACGAGCAGTACTTC
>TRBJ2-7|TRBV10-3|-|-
CAIFDFDRTYEQYF
TGTGCCATCTTCGACTTTGACCGTACGTACGAGCAGTACTTC
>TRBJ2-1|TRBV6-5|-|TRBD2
CASSFFPGRAYNEQFF
TGTGCCAGCAGTTTTTTCCCCGGGAGGGCCTACAATGAGCAGTTCTTC
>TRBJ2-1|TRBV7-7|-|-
CASSLSGSSDEQFF
TGTGCTAGCAGCCTGTCCGGGAGTTCCGATGAGCAGTTCTTC
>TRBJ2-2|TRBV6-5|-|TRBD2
CASSYSSGERTGELFF
TGTGCCAGCAGTTACTCTAGCGGGGAACGCACCGGGGAGCTGTTTTTT
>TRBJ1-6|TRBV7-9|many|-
CASSEAHSPLHF
TGTGCCAGCAGCGAGGCCCACTCACCCCTCCACTTT
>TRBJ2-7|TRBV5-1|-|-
CASSFSRYPYEQYF
TGCGCCAGCAGCTTCTCCCGCTACCCCTACGAGCAGTACTTC
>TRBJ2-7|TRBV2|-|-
CASSVWPFEQYF
TGTGCCAGCAGTGTTTGGCCCTTCGAGCAGTACTTC
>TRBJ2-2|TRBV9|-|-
CASTRDMFTGELFF
TGTGCCAGCACCCGGGACATGTTCACCGGGGAGCTGTTTTTT
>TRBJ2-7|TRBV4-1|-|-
CASSQRIGYEQYF
TGCGCCAGCAGCCAACGGATAGGTTACGAGCAGTACTTC
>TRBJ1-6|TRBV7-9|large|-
CASSFTQGSPLHF
TGTGCCAGCAGCTTTACACAGGGATCACCCCTCCACTTT
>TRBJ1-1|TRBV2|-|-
CASSEEGYTEAFF
TGTGCCAGCAGTGAGGAAGGGTACACTGAAGCTTTCTTT
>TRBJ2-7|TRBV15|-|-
CATSRGTDDYEQYF
TGTGCCACCAGCAGAGGGACAGACGATTACGAGCAGTACTTC
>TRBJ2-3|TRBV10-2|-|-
CASSDFTDTQYF
TGCGCCAGCAGTGACTTCACAGATACGCAGTATTTT
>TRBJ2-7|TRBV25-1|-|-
CASSRQSLSYEQYF
TGTGCCAGCAGCAGACAATCCCTTTCCTACGAGCAGTACTTC
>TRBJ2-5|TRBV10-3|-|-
CAISGGHKETQYF
TGTGCCATCAGTGGGGGACATAAAGAGACCCAGTACTTC
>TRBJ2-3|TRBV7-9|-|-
CASSLDWSTDTQYF
TGTGCCAGCAGCTTAGATTGGAGCACAGATACGCAGTATTTT
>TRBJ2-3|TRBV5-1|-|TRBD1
CASSLDRGFSTDTQYF
TGCGCCAGCAGCTTAGACAGGGGTTTTTCCACAGATACGCAGTATTTT
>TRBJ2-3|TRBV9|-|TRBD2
CASSVSGRGGDTQYF
TGTGCCAGCAGCGTATCAGGACGGGGGGGCGATACGCAGTATTTT
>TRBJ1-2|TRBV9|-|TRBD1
CASSVEGTGGYGYTF
TGTGCCAGCAGCGTAGAAGGGACAGGCGGCTATGGCTACACCTTC
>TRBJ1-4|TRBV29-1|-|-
CSVEQNEKLFF
TGCAGCGTTGAGCAGAATGAAAAACTGTTTTTT